Listed below are T cell receptor beta chains from one sample, sequenced in a study of blood T cell repertoires in COVID-19. Libraries were prepared by immunoSEQ multiplex PCR; TCRdb keeps only in-frame clonotypes and omits some of them. In the table there are 140,000 or so clones, approximately 89% of which are singletons. What was sequenced was peripheral blood. These receptors originate from a woman in her forties or fifties with acute or convalescent COVID-19. The conserved cysteine and the conserved F or W are not part of the CDR3 here. Fields, in order: J gene, V gene, D gene, CDR3 protein. D genes are given only for firm matches.

TRBJ2-3,TRBV19,TRBD1,ASRHNPNRGPRTDTQY
TRBJ1-1,TRBV5-1,-,ASSPAPGDTEAF
TRBJ2-5,TRBV5-1,TRBD2,ASSVSSGSSETQY
TRBJ2-5,TRBV11-2,-,ASTEGAGTTPQETQY
TRBJ1-5,TRBV5-1,TRBD1,ASSPGQGHEPQH
TRBJ2-3,TRBV11-2,TRBD2,ASSPGLAGGTDTQY
TRBJ1-5,TRBV29-1,-,SVEESGGNQPQH
TRBJ1-4,TRBV5-1,TRBD1,ASSLEGQGNEKLF
TRBJ2-2,TRBV5-6,-,ASSFSWPNTGELF
TRBJ2-7,TRBV5-4,TRBD2,ASSFDPGLAYEQY
TRBJ2-5,TRBV5-1,-,ASSEGQGGETQY
TRBJ1-6,TRBV13,TRBD1,ASSFWTGGMNSPLH
TRBJ1-3,TRBV19,-,ASINGVFSGNTIY